A single sample is the source of the 31 T cell receptor beta chains below, sequenced in a study of control samples from healthy donors and cancer patients. Sequencing was performed with immunoSEQ multiplex PCR; in TCRdb, only in-frame clones are kept and a portion is missing. Of roughly 30,000 clones in the sample, roughly 87% were seen once. Material: formalin-fixed, paraffin-embedded tissue. Source of these receptors: a female donor with melanoma.

CDR3 loop: CASMIGLNTEAFF. DNA of the CDR3: TGTGCCAGCATGATAGGACTGAACACTGAAGCTTTCTTT. J is TRBJ1-1 and V is TRBV6-5; D is unresolved. V gave up 7 bases and J gave up 0 bases, with 9 bases separating them. Germline V gene data show CDR1 as MNHEY and CDR2 as SVGAGI. This CDR3 contains 13 residues.

V is TRBV28 and J is TRBJ2-3; 8 bases map to TRBD2. The J segment lost 3 bases and the V segment lost 5 bases, leaving 10 bases of the junction unmatched. Germline assignment: CDR1 MDHEN and CDR2 SYDVKM. CDR3 length: 16 amino acids. The chain's CDR3 is CASSQRLAKKTDTQYF. Written as DNA, the CDR3 is TGTGCCAGCAGTCAAAGACTAGCGAAGAAGACAGATACGCAGTATTTT.

The chain couples TRBV10-3 to TRBJ1-2, with 9 bases identical to TRBD1. J gave up 3 bases and V 11 bases, and 7 bases lay outside the gene matches. This CDR3 spans 13 amino acids. The germline V gene encodes CDR1 ENHRY and CDR2 SYGVKD. The CDR3 is CASQQGADYGYTF. CDR3 in DNA: TGTGCCTCCCAACAGGGGGCTGACTATGGCTACACCTTC.

The rearrangement links TRBV5-5 to TRBJ2-7; maybe TRBD2 (6 bases). Trimming took 0 bases from V and 2 from J, leaving 12 bases between them. This CDR3 has 15 residues. Germline-derived CDR1 and CDR2 are SGHKS and YYEKEE (reference sequence). The DNA for the CDR3 is TGTGCCAGCAGCTTGGGGATAGCGGTAACCTACGAGCAGTACTTC. Translation: CASSLGIAVTYEQYF. Combining the CDR3 with reference TRBV5-5 and TRBJ2-7 gives the whole variable domain DAGVTQSPTHLIKTRGQQVTLRCSPISGHKSVSWYQQVLGQGPQFIFQYYEKEERGRGNFPDRFSARQFPNYSSELNVNALLLGDSALYLCASSLGIAVTYEQYFGPGTRLTVT.

V gene TRBV10-2 combines with J gene TRBJ1-1; D unresolved. V lost 6 bases, J lost 11 bases, and 13 bases lay in between. This CDR3 spans 11 amino acids. Germline assignment: CDR1 WSHSY and CDR2 SAAADI. As DNA, the CDR3 is TGCGCCAGCAGCGTAACAAGCCGGGCTTTCTTT. This codes for CASSVTSRAFF.

CDR3 region: CASSQETAQPDTQYF. The CDR3 coding sequence is TGCGCCAGCAGCCAAGAAACGGCACAGCCAGATACGCAGTATTTT. The genes are TRBV4-3 and TRBJ2-3, with D uncertain. With 0 bases removed from V and 4 bases from J, the gap between germline ends came to 11 bases. Per the germline V gene, CDR1 is LGHNA and CDR2 is YSLEER. CDR3 length equals 15 residues.

The chain links TRBV6-5 to TRBJ2-5; D gene uncertain. CDR1 and CDR2 from the germline V gene are MNHEY and SVGAGI. CDR3 length: 13 residues. V was pared by 3 bases and J by 5 bases, with 10 bases between. The CDR3 loop reads CASSYTGWETQYF. The CDR3, as DNA: TGTGCCAGCAGTTATACCGGGTGGGAGACCCAGTACTTC.

The gene calls are TRBV6-5 and TRBJ2-1; 8 bases fit TRBD2. V lost 6 bases and J lost 1; bases outside the gene matches: 5. The CDR3 sequence is 15 residues long. Germline CDR1 and CDR2: MNHEY and SVGAGI. The CDR3 region has the DNA TGTGCCAGCAGGGCCAGACTAGCGTCCTACAATGAGCAGTTCTTC. Translating it yields CASRARLASYNEQFF.

V is TRBV19 and J is TRBJ2-1, with D perhaps matching TRBD1 (6 bases). This CDR3 region has 19 residues. From germline, CDR1 is LNHDA and CDR2 SQIVND (reference sequence). With 4 bases removed from V and 4 bases from J, the gap between germline ends came to 26 bases. In DNA form, the CDR3 reads TGTGCCAGTAGTAGTAGGATCTGGGGGACACCCGGGGCATACAATGAGCAGTTCTTC. It codes for CASSSRIWGTPGAYNEQFF.

The CDR3 loop reads CASSLGARPDNEQFF. CDR3 nucleotide sequence: TGCGCCAGCAGCTTGGGGGCTCGGCCTGACAATGAGCAGTTCTTC. The chain carries TRBV5-1 and TRBJ2-1; no clear D gene. V shed 0 bases and J shed 5 bases, with 12 bases lying between them. Germline V lookup: CDR1 SGHRS, CDR2 YFSETQ. The CDR3 loop spans 15 amino acids.

This chain uses TRBV2 with TRBJ1-1; 7 bases are shared with TRBD1. V shed 0 bases, J shed 11 bases, and the junction held 12 bases outside the gene matches. CDR3 length: 15 residues. Germline CDR1 is SNHLY and CDR2 is FYNNEI. The chain's CDR3 is CASSEAGEGARGAFF. The CDR3 DNA reads TGTGCCAGCAGTGAAGCGGGGGAGGGGGCGAGAGGGGCTTTCTTT.

The rearrangement uses TRBV6-5 and TRBJ2-3; 10 positions match TRBD2. Germline CDR1 is MNHEY and CDR2 is SVGAGI. The ends lost 8 bases at V and 7 bases at J; junction bases unmatched: 9. The CDR3 runs to 14 residues. The CDR3 sequence: CASLIAGGVNTQYF. CDR3 in DNA: TGTGCCAGCTTGATAGCGGGAGGTGTAAATACGCAGTATTTT.

The V gene is TRBV7-2, the J gene TRBJ1-1; 11 nucleotides agree with TRBD1. With 5 bases clipped from V and 4 bases from J, the junction kept 12 bases outside the gene matches. The CDR3 is 17 residues long. Germline values: CDR1 SGHTA, CDR2 FQGNSA. CDR3 in DNA: TGTGCCAGCAGCCCAGGACAGGGGGCCGTAGGGGGCACTGAAGCTTTCTTT. Translating gives CASSPGQGAVGGTEAFF.

The count of this clone is one. This rearrangement joins TRBV5-1 to TRBJ2-7; 8 bases map to TRBD2. The germline V gene has CDR1 SGHRS and CDR2 YFSETQ. V shed 0 bases, J shed 5 bases, and the junction held 4 bases outside the gene matches. This CDR3 spans 14 amino acids. The CDR3 loop reads CASSLDVAGNEQYF. DNA of the CDR3: TGCGCCAGCAGCTTGGATGTAGCGGGAAACGAGCAGTACTTC.

The chain has TRBV6-5 and TRBJ1-2, with 9 bases fitting TRBD1. This CDR3 has 14 residues. CDR1 MNHEY and CDR2 SVGAGI come from the germline V gene. Trimming at V came to 2 bases and at J to 8 bases, leaving 6 bases not matched to a gene. Here the CDR3 reads CASSYTGGIEGYTF. DNA for the CDR3: TGTGCCAGCAGTTACACAGGGGGCATAGAAGGCTACACCTTC.

This clone was seen just once. The rearrangement links TRBV29-1 to TRBJ2-1, with 10 nucleotides matching TRBD2. V lost 2 bases to trimming and J lost 6 bases; unmatched junction nucleotides: 4. The CDR3 is 14 amino acids. The germline CDR1 and CDR2 sequences are SQVTM and ANQGSEA. The CDR3 protein is CSVESSGRGNEQFF. CDR3 bases: TGCAGCGTTGAATCCAGCGGGAGGGGCAATGAGCAGTTCTTC.

The rearrangement links TRBV29-1 to TRBJ1-1; no firm D call. The V end lost 1 base, the J end lost 0 bases, and 9 bases lay between the germline ends. The CDR3 consists of 14 residues. Germline assignment: CDR1 SQVTM and CDR2 ANQGSEA. The CDR3 nucleotides read TGCAGCGTTGAAGCCAATGGGGTGAACACTGAAGCTTTCTTT. Its protein is CSVEANGVNTEAFF.

The chain recombines TRBV4-2 with TRBJ2-7; TRBD1 matches at 7 bases. Germline values: CDR1 LGHNA, CDR2 YNFKEQ. The CDR3 loop spans 14 amino acids. J lost 7 bases, V lost 0 bases, and 6 bases had no gene match. The CDR3 sequence is CASSQEPHRGEQYF. The DNA for the CDR3 is TGTGCCAGCAGCCAAGAGCCCCACAGGGGTGAGCAGTACTTC.

The chain has TRBV2 and TRBJ1-1; D is undetermined. Germline V gene lookup returns CDR1 SNHLY and CDR2 FYNNEI. This CDR3 region has 13 residues. V lost 5 bases to trimming and J lost 2 bases, with 9 bases between them. The CDR3 protein is CASSLIQNTEAFF. In nucleotides, the CDR3 is TGTGCCAGCAGTCTTATACAAAACACTGAAGCTTTCTTT.

V usage is TRBV6-5 and J usage is TRBJ2-1, with TRBD2 as a possible D gene (5 bases). The CDR3 loop spans 14 amino acids. Germline-derived CDR1 and CDR2 are MNHEY and SVGAGI. Trimming took off 10 bases at V and 0 bases at J, with 13 bases between the two ends. This CDR3 reads CATEGSSSYNEQFF. The CDR3 DNA reads as TGTGCCACCGAGGGATCAAGCTCCTACAATGAGCAGTTCTTC.

V gene TRBV3-1 (or the pseudogene TRBV3-2) combines with J gene TRBJ1-2, with 7 bases that match TRBD1. V dropped 5 bases and J dropped 4; count of bases not matched to a gene: 4. Per the germline V gene, CDR1 is LGHDT and CDR2 is YNNKEL (reference sequence). The CDR3 loop spans 13 amino acids. CDR3 loop: CASSEQGSYGYTF. CDR3 nucleotide sequence: TGTGCCAGCAGCGAACAGGGGAGCTATGGCTACACCTTC.

The genes are TRBV4-1 and TRBJ1-4; possible D gene TRBD1, 5 bases. V was clipped by 4 bases and J by 3 bases, with 9 bases between them. The germline V gene encodes CDR1 MGHRA and CDR2 YSYEKL. The CDR3 sequence is 14 residues long. The CDR3 loop is CASSRGPSNEKLFF. The CDR3 DNA sequence: TGCGCCAGCAGCCGGGGACCGTCTAATGAAAAACTGTTTTTT.

V is TRBV3-1 (or the pseudogene TRBV3-2) and J is TRBJ1-2; D ambiguous. CDR1 and CDR2 (germline): LGHDT, YNNKEL (reference sequence). V lost 3 bases to trimming and J lost 5 bases, with 10 bases between them. CDR3 length: 13 residues. Here the CDR3 DNA reads TGTGCCAGCAGCCAGCCGGATCATTATGGCTACACCTTC. It codes for CASSQPDHYGYTF.

The chain employs TRBV7-2 and TRBJ2-6; perhaps TRBD2 as D (7 bases). CDR1 is SGHTA and CDR2 is FQGNSA in the germline V gene. Trimming shortened V by 2 bases and J by 4 bases, and 15 bases separated the two germline ends. The CDR3 is 17 amino acids. The CDR3 reads CASSLSLGGAGANVLTF. For the CDR3, the DNA is TGTGCCAGCAGCTTATCCCTAGGGGGGGCCGGGGCCAACGTCCTGACTTTC. The full variable domain, with the rest looked up from reference TRBV7-2 and TRBJ2-6, is GAGVSQSPSNKVTEKGKDVELRCDPISGHTALYWYRQSLGQGLEFLIYFQGNSAPDKSGLPSDRFSAERTGGSVSTLTIQRTQQEDSAVYLCASSLSLGGAGANVLTFGAGSRLTVL.

CDR3 in amino acids: CRLGGYPTDTQYF. CDR3 in DNA: TGCAGACTGGGGGGGTACCCCACAGATACGCAGTATTTT. V usage is TRBV29-1 and J usage is TRBJ2-3; 7 bases are a match to TRBD2. CDR3 size: 13 residues. CDR1 SQVTM and CDR2 ANQGSEA come from the germline V gene.

The chain uses TRBV2 and TRBJ1-4, with a tentative D call TRBD1 (6 bases). The CDR3 has 14 residues. CDR1 and CDR2 (germline): SNHLY, FYNNEI. The germline V and J ends were trimmed by 7 bases and 8 bases, with 17 bases remaining between them. The CDR3 DNA is TGTGCCAGCAACTCACAGGGATTAGGGGAAAAACTGTTTTTT. Protein product: CASNSQGLGEKLFF.

The genes are TRBV6-5 and TRBJ1-6; TRBD1 agrees at 8 bases. Germline V gene data show CDR1 as MNHEY and CDR2 as SVGAGI. V lost 4 bases, J lost 10 bases, and 9 bases stayed unmatched. This CDR3 has 15 amino acids. Here the CDR3 reads CASSSVDRGASPLHF. In DNA, the CDR3 is TGTGCCAGCAGTTCAGTCGACAGGGGTGCATCACCCCTCCACTTT.

The chain recombines TRBV5-1 with TRBJ1-1; perhaps TRBD1 as D (5 bases). Germline V gene lookup returns CDR1 SGHRS and CDR2 YFSETQ. This CDR3 is 13 amino acids long. The V gene lost 0 bases and the J gene lost 3 bases, with 6 bases spanning the gap. CDR3 in amino acids: CASSLGTHTEAFF. The CDR3 DNA sequence: TGCGCCAGCAGCTTGGGGACACACACTGAAGCTTTCTTT.

This clone showed up just once. The chain has TRBV27 and TRBJ1-1; 11 nucleotides align to TRBD1. The CDR3 spans 15 residues. CDR1 is MNHEY, CDR2 SMNVEV, per germline (reference sequence). J gave up 1 base and V 5 bases, and 3 bases lay outside the gene matches. The CDR3 DNA reads TGTGCCAGCAGTCTGGGGACAGGGGGGAACACTGAAGCTTTCTTT. As protein: CASSLGTGGNTEAFF.

The chain carries TRBV9 and TRBJ2-7, with 8 bases lining up with TRBD2. Germline V gene data show CDR1 as SGDLS and CDR2 as YYNGEE. J was trimmed by 4 bases and V by 4 bases; bases with no gene match: 4. The CDR3 is 13 amino acids. Here the CDR3 reads CASSPGTRYEQYF. In DNA form, the CDR3 reads TGTGCCAGCAGCCCCGGGACTAGATACGAGCAGTACTTC.

V usage is TRBV7-2 and J usage is TRBJ1-1, with D unresolved. V lost 4 bases and J 5 bases, leaving 11 bases between the germline ends. The CDR3 extends over 13 amino acids. Germline V CDR1 and CDR2: SGHTA, FQGNSA. The CDR3 here is CASSSTGRTEAFF. The CDR3 DNA is TGTGCCAGCAGCTCAACGGGGAGGACTGAAGCTTTCTTT.